This is a list of T cell receptor beta chains from one sample in a study of blood T cell repertoires in COVID-19. Libraries were prepared by immunoSEQ multiplex PCR; TCRdb keeps only in-frame clonotypes and omits some of them. In the table there are approximately 220,000 clones, 90% of which are singletons. Source material: PBMCs or T cells enriched from blood (not recorded which). Receptors originate from a man under 40 who had been exposed to COVID-19. CDR3s leave out the opening cysteine and the closing phenylalanine or tryptophan. Fields, in order: J gene, V gene, D gene, CDR3 protein. The D gene is left open where the match is weak.

j_gene: TRBJ1-1
v_gene: TRBV19
d_gene: TRBD1
CDR3aa: ASRLDRGGTEAF

j_gene: TRBJ2-5
v_gene: TRBV7-2
d_gene: TRBD2
CDR3aa: ASRRAGGLETQY

j_gene: TRBJ1-4
v_gene: TRBV4-2
d_gene: TRBD1
CDR3aa: ASSQAGVKGAVEKLF

j_gene: TRBJ1-5
v_gene: TRBV13
d_gene: .
CDR3aa: ASSLRSPGGNQPQH

j_gene: TRBJ1-2
v_gene: TRBV9
d_gene: TRBD1
CDR3aa: ASSLLHPTGTGGNGYT

j_gene: TRBJ1-1
v_gene: TRBV6-5
d_gene: .
CDR3aa: ASRARQGTEAF

j_gene: TRBJ2-1
v_gene: TRBV7-2
d_gene: TRBD2
CDR3aa: ASSTTGRDNEQF

j_gene: TRBJ2-5
v_gene: TRBV7-9
d_gene: .
CDR3aa: ASSSGAGVGQETQY

j_gene: TRBJ2-7
v_gene: TRBV3-1/TRBV3-2
d_gene: .
CDR3aa: ASSLINGKQY

j_gene: TRBJ1-5
v_gene: TRBV7-4
d_gene: TRBD1
CDR3aa: ASSLVRDRSNQPQH

j_gene: TRBJ2-6
v_gene: TRBV7-2
d_gene: TRBD1
CDR3aa: ASRRSQGFGANVLT

j_gene: TRBJ2-3
v_gene: TRBV4-3
d_gene: .
CDR3aa: ASSQASTDTQY

j_gene: TRBJ2-3
v_gene: TRBV4-2
d_gene: TRBD2
CDR3aa: ASSQDASGGHTDTQY

j_gene: TRBJ2-7
v_gene: TRBV7-9
d_gene: .
CDR3aa: ASSLRNTQGGQY

j_gene: TRBJ1-6
v_gene: TRBV7-9
d_gene: TRBD1
CDR3aa: ASSTTDRGFYNSPLH

j_gene: TRBJ1-4
v_gene: TRBV7-2
d_gene: .
CDR3aa: ASSKLGGPEKLF

j_gene: TRBJ2-7
v_gene: TRBV5-4
d_gene: TRBD2
CDR3aa: ASSSDPGTSGRDEQY

j_gene: TRBJ2-3
v_gene: TRBV5-4
d_gene: TRBD1
CDR3aa: ASSSGQGTDTQY

j_gene: TRBJ2-3
v_gene: TRBV18
d_gene: TRBD1
CDR3aa: ASSQVTGGGVGTDTQY

j_gene: TRBJ2-3
v_gene: TRBV6-5
d_gene: .
CDR3aa: ATQREGEGTQY

j_gene: TRBJ2-2
v_gene: TRBV9
d_gene: .
CDR3aa: ASSSEERVSGELF

j_gene: TRBJ2-3
v_gene: TRBV5-1
d_gene: TRBD2
CDR3aa: ASSLGLAGIDTQY

j_gene: TRBJ2-1
v_gene: TRBV28
d_gene: .
CDR3aa: ATRGDKLLDEQF

j_gene: TRBJ1-1
v_gene: TRBV7-2
d_gene: .
CDR3aa: ASSLVRTTGEAF

j_gene: TRBJ2-2
v_gene: TRBV7-6
d_gene: TRBD2
CDR3aa: ASSLYRSGANTGELF

j_gene: TRBJ2-5
v_gene: TRBV28
d_gene: .
CDR3aa: ASSALGPKETQY

j_gene: TRBJ1-5
v_gene: TRBV2
d_gene: .
CDR3aa: ASSGQGYSNQPQH